This TCR beta chain was profiled in a study of blood T cell repertoires in COVID-19. Measured with immunoSEQ multiplex PCR; TCRdb has only the in-frame clones, and not every one. The top ten clones hold roughly 9.4% of a sample with about 250,000 clones, about four fifths of them seen once. This CDR3 comprises 13 residues. The germline V gene encodes CDR1 MNHEY and CDR2 SVGAGI. V shed 7 bases and J shed 3 bases, with 13 bases lying between them. Sequenced: peripheral blood. The receptor was derived from a man aged 35 to 55 with active or convalescent COVID-19. This chain links TRBV6-5 with TRBJ2-7; perhaps TRBD1 as D (5 bases). CDR3 nucleotides: TGTGCCAGCAAAGGGGCAGGCGGCTACGAGCAGTACTTC. Protein sequence: CASKGAGGYEQYF.